These T cell receptor beta chains were read from a single sample in a study of T cell repertoires in cytomegalovirus infection. TCRdb processed the reads anew with MiXCR; each CDR3 protein has one entry. The table records hundreds of thousands of distinct CDR3 sequences, 30% to 35% of them present only once. The antigens for these receptors are not known. The source was cultured CD8+ T cells from PBMCs, collected from culture after CMV antigen stimulation. All receptors come from a human donor in good health (CMV status not recorded). Some clones in this sample may be carry-over from other donors' samples. Each CDR3 is given with its conserved first and last residue. A D gene is named only where the DNA matches it firmly. A row's size may be missing; if present it is once, few, many or a size class.

v_call	clone_size	j_call	d_call	cdr3_aa	cdr3_nt
TRBV12-5	NA	TRBJ2-5	NA	CASDTDRQETQYF	TGTGCTAGTGATACCGACCGCCAGGAGACCCAGTACTTC
TRBV6-6	few	TRBJ1-2	NA	CASTSLQKEGYTF	TGTGCCAGCACATCACTCCAAAAAGAGGGCTACACCTTC
TRBV12-3/TRBV12-4	few	TRBJ2-5	NA	CASSLTAETQYF	TGTGCCAGCAGCCTAACCGCAGAGACCCAGTACTTC
TRBV27	NA	TRBJ2-1	NA	CASSLTAHSYNEQFF	TGTGCCAGCAGTTTGACCGCCCACTCCTACAATGAGCAGTTCTTC
TRBV7-6	NA	TRBJ2-5	TRBD1	CASSSELIWTGKTGETQYF	TGTGCCAGCAGCTCCGAACTAATTTGGACAGGGAAGACAGGAGAGACCCAGTACTTC
TRBV7-8	NA	TRBJ2-5	TRBD2	CASSSERGDKETQYF	TGTGCCAGCAGCTCCGAGCGGGGTGACAAAGAGACCCAGTACTTC
TRBV7-9	NA	TRBJ1-4	TRBD1	CASRGQGWDEKLFF	TGTGCCAGCAGAGGACAGGGATGGGATGAAAAACTGTTTTTT
TRBV7-6	few	TRBJ1-2	NA	CASSLALSGYGYTF	TGTGCCAGCAGCTTAGCGCTGAGTGGATATGGCTACACCTTC
TRBV28	NA	TRBJ1-2	TRBD1	CASRIHGTGDPLGYGYTF	TGTGCCAGCAGAATCCACGGGACAGGGGACCCTCTGGGGTATGGCTACACCTTC
TRBV27	few	TRBJ1-4	NA	CASSLKYSPNEKLFF	TGTGCCAGCAGTTTAAAGTACAGTCCGAATGAAAAACTGTTTTTT
TRBV6-1	few	TRBJ1-1	NA	CASSWTVLEAFF	TGTGCCAGCAGTTGGACAGTCCTTGAAGCTTTCTTT
TRBV28	NA	TRBJ2-6	TRBD1	CASSPHLGWDRVIVAANVLTF	TGTGCCAGCAGCCCCCACCTTGGGTGGGACAGGGTTATAGTAGCGGCCAACGTCCTGACTTTC
TRBV20-1	NA	TRBJ2-1	TRBD2	CSATGTSGITEQFF	TGCAGTGCTACCGGGACTAGCGGGATCACTGAGCAGTTCTTC
TRBV7-9	many	TRBJ1-5	TRBD1	CASSPGTVFDGDQPQHF	TGTGCCAGCAGCCCCGGGACAGTCTTCGACGGAGATCAGCCCCAGCATTTT
TRBV7-4	NA	TRBJ2-6	TRBD2	CANSHRLAGGSGANVLTF	TGTGCCAACAGCCATCGGTTAGCGGGGGGCTCTGGGGCCAACGTCCTGACTTTC
TRBV4-3	NA	TRBJ1-5	NA	CASSQDQDDQPQHF	TGCGCCAGCAGCCAAGATCAGGACGATCAGCCCCAGCATTTT
TRBV18	NA	TRBJ1-5	TRBD1	CASSPRRQGAVQPQHF	TGTGCCAGCTCACCACGTAGACAGGGGGCAGTCCAGCCCCAGCATTTT
TRBV27	NA	TRBJ1-1	NA	CASMGRHAFF	TGTGCCAGCATGGGGAGACATGCTTTCTTT
TRBV10-3	NA	TRBJ2-2	TRBD2	CAIALHSGGAFTGELFF	TGTGCCATCGCCCTTCATAGCGGGGGGGCTTTTACCGGGGAGCTGTTTTTT
TRBV12-3/TRBV12-4	NA	TRBJ2-1	NA	CASSFPDLYNEQFF	TGTGCCAGCAGTTTTCCGGACCTCTACAATGAGCAGTTCTTC
TRBV7-6	few	TRBJ2-7	TRBD1	CASSPYHDRGSSYEQYF	TGTGCCAGCAGTCCCTACCACGACAGGGGGAGCTCCTACGAGCAGTACTTC
TRBV7-6	few	TRBJ2-2	NA	CASSQMNGELFF	TGTGCCAGCAGCCAGATGAACGGGGAGCTGTTTTTT
TRBV19	few	TRBJ1-1	TRBD1	CASSTQGADTEAFF	TGTGCCAGTAGTACACAGGGGGCGGACACTGAAGCTTTCTTT
TRBV12-5	NA	TRBJ1-3	NA	CTSGWSGNTIYF	TGTACTAGTGGCTGGAGTGGAAACACCATATATTTT
TRBV7-2	many	TRBJ2-5	TRBD2	CASSPLAGELQETQYF	TGTGCCAGCAGCCCGCTAGCGGGGGAACTCCAAGAGACCCAGTACTTC
TRBV27	few	TRBJ2-7	NA	CASSLSSYSSYEQYF	TGTGCCAGCAGTTTATCCTCATACTCCTCCTACGAGCAGTACTTC
TRBV7-4	few	TRBJ2-5	NA	CASSPPPRETQYF	TGTGCCAGCAGCCCCCCGCCCCGGGAGACCCAGTACTTC
TRBV27	few	TRBJ2-3	NA	CASSLGGRLPTSAGSENTTDTQYF	TGTGCCAGCAGTTTAGGTGGAAGACTACCCACTAGTGCTGGTTCTGAAAATACCACAGATACGCAGTATTTT
TRBV19	NA	TRBJ1-5	NA	CAIGRRASQPQHF	TGTGCCATTGGGCGCCGGGCGTCTCAGCCCCAGCATTTT
TRBV6-5	NA	TRBJ2-1	TRBD1	CASSHRGISYNEQFF	TGTGCCAGCAGCCACAGGGGAATCTCCTACAATGAGCAGTTCTTC
TRBV27	few	TRBJ1-1	NA	CASSLSARGTEAFF	TGTGCCAGCAGTTTATCCGCGAGAGGCACTGAAGCTTTCTTT
TRBV12-3/TRBV12-4	NA	TRBJ1-5	NA	CASSPWGPSNQPQHF	TGTGCCAGCAGCCCTTGGGGGCCCAGCAATCAGCCCCAGCATTTT
TRBV7-2	many	TRBJ2-1	TRBD2	CASSIAGGGNNEQFF	TGTGCCAGCAGCATTGCGGGGGGAGGAAACAATGAGCAGTTCTTC
TRBV5-1	few	TRBJ2-1	NA	CASSLARPIPVNEQFF	TGCGCCAGCAGCTTGGCCCGGCCCATCCCTGTGAATGAGCAGTTCTTC
TRBV7-4	NA	TRBJ2-1	NA	CASSFDGQRTMRQFF	TGTGCCAGCAGCTTCGACGGACAGAGAACAATGAGGCAGTTCTTC
TRBV7-6	few	TRBJ1-5	NA	CASSVYSGSNQPQHF	TGTGCCAGCAGCGTCTACTCGGGCAGCAATCAGCCCCAGCATTTT
TRBV5-6	NA	TRBJ1-1	TRBD1	CASSPRTGHYLNTEAFF	TGTGCCAGCAGCCCGCGGACAGGCCACTATTTGAACACTGAAGCTTTCTTT
TRBV7-9	NA	TRBJ2-5	NA	CASSLPSSPTYRGVQYF	TGTGCCAGCAGCCTCCCCAGTTCACCCACCTACCGAGGGGTCCAGTACTTC
TRBV19	NA	TRBJ2-1	TRBD1	CASSPQGATSQRLYNEQFF	TGTGCCAGTAGTCCCCAGGGGGCAACCTCCCAACGACTATACAATGAGCAGTTCTTC
TRBV5-1	NA	TRBJ1-2	NA	CASNLGDGDYGYTF	TGCGCCAGCAACTTGGGAGACGGGGACTATGGCTACACCTTC
TRBV27	once	TRBJ2-2	NA	CASSVGTSNGELFF	TGTGCCAGCAGTGTCGGGACTTCGAACGGGGAGCTGTTTTTT
TRBV6-5	few	TRBJ2-7	NA	CASSYNSQYLKYEQYF	TGTGCCAGCAGTTACAATTCCCAGTATCTTAAGTACGAGCAGTACTTC
TRBV11-2	few	TRBJ2-2	NA	CASSSRITGELFF	TGTGCCAGCAGCTCACGTATCACCGGGGAGCTGTTTTTT
TRBV6-6	few	TRBJ1-2	NA	CASSYPTVNYGYTF	TGTGCCAGCAGTTACCCGACAGTTAACTATGGCTACACCTTC
TRBV4-1	NA	TRBJ2-1	TRBD2	CASSQVAGGRYNEQFF	TGCGCCAGCAGCCAAGTGGCGGGGGGGCGTTACAATGAGCAGTTCTTC
TRBV29-1	few	TRBJ1-1	TRBD1	CSVENGDSYEAEAFF	TGCAGCGTTGAAAACGGGGACAGCTATGAGGCTGAAGCTTTCTTT
TRBV20-1	few	TRBJ2-4	NA	CSASPGYKNIQYF	TGCAGTGCTAGCCCCGGATACAAAAACATTCAGTACTTC
TRBV5-6	NA	TRBJ1-1	NA	CASSLGAGATEAFF	TGTGCCAGCAGCTTGGGCGCGGGGGCGACTGAAGCTTTCTTT
TRBV5-1	few	TRBJ1-3	TRBD1	CASTPSGGRNTIYF	TGCGCCAGCACCCCTTCAGGGGGCCGAAACACCATATATTTT
TRBV12-5	NA	TRBJ1-1	NA	CASATGGGNTEAFF	TGTGCTAGTGCCACCGGGGGTGGGAACACTGAAGCTTTCTTT
TRBV7-9	few	TRBJ2-7	NA	CASSTSGHSNEQYF	TGTGCCAGCAGCACCTCTGGACACAGCAACGAGCAGTACTTC
TRBV20-1	NA	TRBJ1-2	TRBD1	CSARPTGGLEGYTF	TGCAGTGCTAGGCCGACAGGGGGCCTTGAAGGCTACACCTTC
TRBV19	few	TRBJ1-1	NA	CASSMSLGGTEAFF	TGTGCCAGTAGTATGTCTCTGGGAGGGACTGAAGCTTTCTTT
TRBV5-6	NA	TRBJ2-3	TRBD2	CASSLSPTSGDSDTQYF	TGTGCCAGCAGCTTATCTCCTACTAGCGGGGATTCAGATACGCAGTATTTT
TRBV6-5	few	TRBJ2-5	NA	CASSYSATYQETQYF	TGTGCCAGCAGTTACTCGGCGACCTACCAAGAGACCCAGTACTTC
TRBV6-1	few	TRBJ2-3	TRBD1	CASSEDNRGRGDTQYF	TGTGCCAGCAGTGAAGATAACAGGGGGCGAGGAGATACGCAGTATTTT
TRBV19	NA	TRBJ2-1	NA	CASSIDLSVPSSYNEQFF	TGTGCCAGTAGTATAGATCTATCAGTTCCAAGCTCCTACAATGAGCAGTTCTTC
TRBV5-1	few	TRBJ1-1	TRBD1	CASSLAETGIQAFF	TGCGCCAGCAGCTTGGCCGAGACAGGGATTCAAGCTTTCTTT
TRBV9	few	TRBJ1-2	NA	CASSVEIGEGRGRNYGYTF	TGTGCCAGCAGCGTAGAGATTGGAGAAGGCAGGGGCCGAAACTATGGCTACACCTTC